Each of the 22 T cell receptor beta chains below was sequenced from the same sample in a study of blood T cell repertoires in COVID-19 (dated by TCRdb to the early 2020s). To prepare the library, the immunoSEQ multiplex PCR assay was applied. TCRdb holds this immuneACCESS table with in-frame rearrangements only. Some clones are missing; in checked studies, unresolved V genes explain under half, and the rest has no known cause. The sample has approximately 250,000 clones on record, 75% to 90% of them singletons. The ten most abundant clones make up around 14% of the sample. Sequencing input: peripheral blood. Receptor source: a woman aged 70 to 79 with COVID-19, enrolled during active disease.

As for this clone: Other DNA sequences in this sample translate to the same CDR3. The rearrangement joins TRBV29-1 to TRBJ2-1; 10 bases are shared with TRBD1. The CDR3 extends over 13 amino acids. V was pared by 3 bases and J by 5 bases, with 1 base of the junction left unmatched. The germline gives CDR1 SQVTM, CDR2 ANQGSEA. The CDR3: CSVEGTGDNEQFF. CDR3 bases: TGCAGCGTTGAGGGGACAGGGGACAATGAGCAGTTCTTC.

This clone showed up just a few times. The chain couples TRBV2 to TRBJ2-2; D remains unclear. The germline V gene encodes CDR1 SNHLY and CDR2 FYNNEI. The CDR3 is 14 amino acids. The V and J ends lost 0 bases and 7 bases respectively, with 9 bases between them. CDR3 sequence (DNA): TGTGCCAGCAGTGAAGCGGTGAAGCTCGGGGAGCTGTTTTTT. It yields the protein CASSEAVKLGELFF. Drawing the rest from reference TRBV2 and TRBJ2-2, the complete variable domain is EPEVTQTPSHQVTQMGQEVILRCVPISNHLYFYWYRQILGQKVEFLVSFYNNEISEKSEIFDDQFSVERPDGSNFTLKIRSTKLEDSAMYFCASSEAVKLGELFFGEGSRLTVL.

The chain joins TRBV9 to TRBJ1-5; the D gene is possibly TRBD1 (5 bases). This CDR3 is 13 amino acids long. Trimming removed 0 bases from V and 6 bases from J, with 7 bases in between. The germline gives CDR1 SGDLS, CDR2 YYNGEE. CDR3 sequence reads: CASSVAGFQPQHF. The CDR3 DNA reads as TGTGCCAGCAGCGTAGCAGGGTTTCAGCCCCAGCATTTT.

The J gene is TRBJ1-1, the V gene TRBV29-1; TRBD1 agrees at 7 bases. After removal of 0 bases from V and 4 bases from J, the junction contained 5 bases not matched to a gene. Germline CDR1 is SQVTM and CDR2 is ANQGSEA. This CDR3 is built from 14 residues. The CDR3 reads CSVEDRGLGTEAFF. For the CDR3, the DNA is TGCAGCGTTGAAGATAGGGGGCTGGGCACTGAAGCTTTCTTT.

V usage is TRBV5-8 and J usage is TRBJ2-1; a possible D gene is TRBD2 (6 bases). Germline V gene lookup returns CDR1 SGHTS and CDR2 YDEGEE. This CDR3 contains 15 residues. The ends were cut back, 3 bases at V and 9 bases at J, with 19 bases in the middle. The CDR3 DNA is TGTGCCAGCAGCTCGGGGTCAGGCTTAGCGGTTGAGCAGTTCTTC. It specifies CASSSGSGLAVEQFF.

The chain couples TRBV24-1 to TRBJ1-6; 9 bases match TRBD1. The CDR3 loop spans 13 amino acids. Germline V gene sequence: CDR1 KGHDR, CDR2 SFDVKD. The trim removed 10 bases at V and 10 bases at J, leaving 7 bases unmatched. Written as DNA, the CDR3 is TGTGCCACACAGGGGGCTCGGGACTCACCCCTCCACTTT. It codes for CATQGARDSPLHF.

The rearrangement joins TRBV6-5 to TRBJ2-7, with D tentatively TRBD1 (5 bases). V was pared by 7 bases and J by 2 bases, with 9 bases between. CDR3 size: 12 residues. Germline V gene lookup returns CDR1 MNHEY and CDR2 SVGAGI. CDR3: CASTGRAYEQYF. The CDR3 coding sequence is TGTGCCAGCACTGGCAGGGCCTACGAGCAGTACTTC.

V gene TRBV18 combines with J gene TRBJ2-3, with a weak D call TRBD1 (6 bases). Germline V CDR1 and CDR2: KGHSH, LQKENI. V shed 0 bases and J shed 3 bases, with 16 bases lying between them. The CDR3 totals 17 residues. DNA of the CDR3: TGTGCCAGCTCACCACCAGTGGACAGCTCTCCAACAGATACGCAGTATTTT. As protein: CASSPPVDSSPTDTQYF.

The chain recombines TRBV18 with TRBJ2-6; D perhaps matches TRBD1 (6 bases). Germline-derived CDR1 and CDR2 are KGHSH and LQKENI. The CDR3 is 15 amino acids. Trimming removed 0 bases at V and 4 bases at J, with 7 bases between. CDR3 protein: CASSPPTGGANVLTF. For the CDR3, the DNA is TGTGCCAGCTCACCACCGACAGGAGGGGCCAACGTCCTGACTTTC.

This clone was picked up one time. The chain carries TRBV28 and TRBJ1-5; D remains ambiguous. From germline, CDR1 is MDHEN and CDR2 SYDVKM. There are 16 residues in the CDR3. The V end was cut by 4 bases, the J end by 5 bases, with 18 bases between. The CDR3 here is CASSSAGDTGHQPQHF. Here the CDR3 DNA reads TGTGCCAGCAGTTCCGCGGGTGACACGGGTCATCAGCCCCAGCATTTT.

V gene TRBV24-1 combines with J gene TRBJ2-7; the D gene is possibly TRBD2 (6 bases). The CDR3 totals 13 residues. The germline V and J ends were trimmed by 4 bases and 4 bases, with 10 bases remaining between them. Germline loops: CDR1 KGHDR, CDR2 SFDVKD. The CDR3 region is CATSENGRYEQYF. CDR3 nucleotide sequence: TGTGCCACCAGTGAAAATGGGAGGTACGAGCAGTACTTC.

This clone was seen only a few times. The chain carries TRBV19 and TRBJ1-1; possible D gene TRBD1, 5 bases. Trimming stripped 4 bases from V and 2 bases from J, with 8 bases between. Germline loops: CDR1 LNHDA, CDR2 SQIVND (reference sequence). This CDR3 is 13 amino acids long. The CDR3 reads CASSTTANTEAFF. CDR3 nucleotide sequence: TGTGCCAGTAGTACGACAGCAAACACTGAAGCTTTCTTT.

J is TRBJ2-5 and V is TRBV25-1, with 8 bases matching TRBD1. V lost 3 bases to trimming and J lost 5 bases; unmatched junction nucleotides: 8. Germline CDR1 and CDR2: MGHDK and SYGVNS. The CDR3 extends over 15 amino acids. This CDR3 reads CASSDPAGGVETQYF. The CDR3 DNA is TGTGCCAGCAGTGATCCGGCAGGGGGCGTGGAGACCCAGTACTTC.

The V gene is TRBV24-1, the J gene TRBJ2-3; 14 positions agree with TRBD2. Germline CDR1 reads KGHDR; CDR2 reads SFDVKD. The CDR3 is 17 amino acids. V lost 5 bases, J lost 2 bases, and 5 bases stayed unmatched. Here the CDR3 DNA reads TGTGCCACCAGTGGGACTAGCGGGGGGCTTCACACAGATACGCAGTATTTT. This gives the protein CATSGTSGGLHTDTQYF.

The rearrangement uses TRBV7-9 and TRBJ1-1, with 8 positions matching TRBD1. V was clipped by 7 bases and J by 10 bases; unmatched bases: 11. Germline lookup yields CDR1 SEHNR and CDR2 FQNEAQ (reference sequence). The CDR3 is 13 amino acids. CDR3 DNA sequence: TGTGCCAGCACCACAATACAGGGGGTCGGAGCTTTCTTT. Encoded protein: CASTTIQGVGAFF.

This clone was detected only once. This chain joins TRBV2 and TRBJ1-2; D is undetermined. The CDR3 is 14 amino acids. Germline values: CDR1 SNHLY, CDR2 FYNNEI. V lost 2 bases and J 2 bases, leaving 9 bases between the germline ends. The CDR3 region has the DNA TGTGCCAGCAGTGAAAGAACAGCCAACTATGGCTACACCTTC. Encoded protein: CASSERTANYGYTF. Together with reference TRBV2 and TRBJ1-2, the CDR3 gives the full variable domain: EPEVTQTPSHQVTQMGQEVILRCVPISNHLYFYWYRQILGQKVEFLVSFYNNEISEKSEIFDDQFSVERPDGSNFTLKIRSTKLEDSAMYFCASSERTANYGYTFGSGTRLTVV.

The V call is TRBV30, the J call TRBJ1-3; TRBD1 matches at 7 bases. The trim removed 1 base at V and 4 bases at J, leaving 4 bases unmatched. This CDR3 spans 14 amino acids. The germline V gene encodes CDR1 GTSNPN and CDR2 SVGIG (reference sequence). CDR3 loop: CAWSGGTVGNTIYF. The CDR3 DNA reads as TGTGCCTGGAGTGGGGGGACAGTGGGAAACACCATATATTTT. Full variable domain (missing parts from reference TRBV30 and TRBJ1-3): SQTIHQWPATLVQPVGSPLSLECTVEGTSNPNLYWYRQAAGRGLQLLFYSVGIGQISSEVPQNLSASRPQDRQFILSSKKLLLSDSGFYLCAWSGGTVGNTIYFGEGSWLTVV.

J is TRBJ2-5 and V is TRBV7-8; maybe TRBD1 (5 bases). The CDR3 has 13 amino acids. Per the germline V gene, CDR1 is SGHVS and CDR2 is FQNEAQ. V lost 2 bases and J lost 7, with 11 bases in between. The CDR3 bases are TGTGCCAGCAGCTTACGGCAGGGCGCGACCCAGTACTTC. Amino acid sequence: CASSLRQGATQYF.

This chain links TRBV28 with TRBJ1-2; TRBD1 aligns across 9 bases. In germline, CDR1 is MDHEN, CDR2 SYDVKM. This CDR3 spans 14 amino acids. The V segment lost 6 bases and the J segment 8 bases; nucleotides outside the gene matches: 10. The CDR3 nucleotides read TGTGCCAGCAGGGGGACAGGGACGGGCTACGGCTACACCTTC. It specifies CASRGTGTGYGYTF.

The V and J genes are TRBV9 and TRBJ1-4; possible D gene TRBD1, 6 bases. The germline V gene encodes CDR1 SGDLS and CDR2 YYNGEE. This CDR3 comprises 17 residues. With 0 bases removed from V and 10 bases from J, the gap between germline ends came to 22 bases. This CDR3 reads CASSVGSPVQGSGKLFF. CDR3 DNA sequence: TGTGCCAGCAGCGTAGGCAGCCCGGTACAGGGAAGCGGAAAACTGTTTTTT.

The CDR3 is CSVHLLNYGYTF. The CDR3 region has the DNA TGCAGCGTCCACCTACTTAACTATGGCTACACCTTC. This chain connects TRBV29-1 to TRBJ1-2; the D is unclear. V was shortened by 6 bases and J by 1 base, with 9 bases between the two germline ends. Germline loops: CDR1 SQVTM, CDR2 ANQGSEA. The CDR3 is 12 residues long.

The V call is TRBV12-3 or TRBV12-4, the J call TRBJ1-2; 7 nucleotides agree with TRBD1. The CDR3 has 13 amino acids. Unmatched junction bases numbered 6, after V lost 3 bases and J lost 8 bases. The CDR3 DNA sequence: TGTGCCAGCAGTTTGACAGGGCTTTTCGGCTACACCTTC. It codes for CASSLTGLFGYTF.